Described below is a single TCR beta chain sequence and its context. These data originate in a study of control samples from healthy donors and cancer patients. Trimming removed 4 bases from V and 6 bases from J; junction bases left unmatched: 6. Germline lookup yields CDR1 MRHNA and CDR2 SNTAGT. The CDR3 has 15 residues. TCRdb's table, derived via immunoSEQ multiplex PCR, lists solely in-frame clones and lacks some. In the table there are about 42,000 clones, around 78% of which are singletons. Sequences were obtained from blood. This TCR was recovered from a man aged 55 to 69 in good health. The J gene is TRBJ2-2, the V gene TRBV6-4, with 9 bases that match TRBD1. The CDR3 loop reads CASSATGGGAGELFF. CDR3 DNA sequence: TGTGCCAGCAGTGCAACAGGGGGCGGCGCCGGGGAGCTGTTTTTT.